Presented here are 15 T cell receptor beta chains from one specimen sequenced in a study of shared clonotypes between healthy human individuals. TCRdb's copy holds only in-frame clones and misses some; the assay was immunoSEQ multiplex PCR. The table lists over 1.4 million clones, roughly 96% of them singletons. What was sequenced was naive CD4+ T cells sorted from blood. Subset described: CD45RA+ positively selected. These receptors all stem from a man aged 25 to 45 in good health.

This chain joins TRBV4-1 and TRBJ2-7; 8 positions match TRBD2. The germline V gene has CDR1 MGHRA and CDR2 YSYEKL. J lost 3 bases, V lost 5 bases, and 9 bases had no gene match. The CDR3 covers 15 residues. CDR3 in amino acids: CASSTRSGSFYEQYF. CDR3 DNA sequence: TGCGCCAGCAGCACAAGGAGCGGGAGTTTCTACGAGCAGTACTTC.

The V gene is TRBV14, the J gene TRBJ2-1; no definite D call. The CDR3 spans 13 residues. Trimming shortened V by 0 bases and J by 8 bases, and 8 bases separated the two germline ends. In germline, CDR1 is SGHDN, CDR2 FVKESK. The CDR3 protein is CASSQEVRYEQFF. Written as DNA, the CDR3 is TGTGCCAGCAGCCAAGAGGTCAGGTATGAGCAGTTCTTC.

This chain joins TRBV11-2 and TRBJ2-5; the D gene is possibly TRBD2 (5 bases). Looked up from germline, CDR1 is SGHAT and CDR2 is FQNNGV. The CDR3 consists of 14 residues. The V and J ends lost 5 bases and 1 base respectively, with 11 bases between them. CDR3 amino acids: CASSVGILQETQYF. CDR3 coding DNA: TGTGCCAGCAGCGTCGGGATACTCCAAGAGACCCAGTACTTC.

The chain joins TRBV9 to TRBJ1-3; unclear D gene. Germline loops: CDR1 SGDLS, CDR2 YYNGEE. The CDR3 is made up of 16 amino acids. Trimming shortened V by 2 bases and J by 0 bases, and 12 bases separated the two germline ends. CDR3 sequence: CASSVRRTGSGNTIYF. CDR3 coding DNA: TGTGCCAGCAGCGTTCGACGGACTGGCTCTGGAAACACCATATATTTT.

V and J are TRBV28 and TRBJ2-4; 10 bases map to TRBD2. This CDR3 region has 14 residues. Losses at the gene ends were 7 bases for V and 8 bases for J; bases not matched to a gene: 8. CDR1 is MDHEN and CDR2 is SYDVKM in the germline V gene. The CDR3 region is CASKLAGGVDIQYF. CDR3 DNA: TGTGCCAGCAAATTAGCGGGAGGAGTTGACATTCAGTACTTC. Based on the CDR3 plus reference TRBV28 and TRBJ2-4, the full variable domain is DVKVTQSSRYLVKRTGEKVFLECVQDMDHENMFWYRQDPGLGLRLIYFSYDVKMKEKGDIPEGYSVSREKKERFSLILESASTNQTSMYLCASKLAGGVDIQYFGAGTRLSVL.

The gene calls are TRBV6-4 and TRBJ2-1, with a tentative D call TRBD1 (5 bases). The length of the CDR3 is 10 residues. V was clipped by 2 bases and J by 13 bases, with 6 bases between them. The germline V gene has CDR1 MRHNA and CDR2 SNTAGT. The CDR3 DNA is TGTGCCAGCAGTGACAGGGGACAGTTCTTC. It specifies CASSDRGQFF.

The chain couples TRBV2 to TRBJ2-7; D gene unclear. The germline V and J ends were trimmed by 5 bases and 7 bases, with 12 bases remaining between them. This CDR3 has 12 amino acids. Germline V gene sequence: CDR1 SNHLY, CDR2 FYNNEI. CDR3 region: CASSREAEEQYF. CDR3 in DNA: TGTGCCAGCAGTAGAGAGGCGGAAGAGCAGTACTTC.

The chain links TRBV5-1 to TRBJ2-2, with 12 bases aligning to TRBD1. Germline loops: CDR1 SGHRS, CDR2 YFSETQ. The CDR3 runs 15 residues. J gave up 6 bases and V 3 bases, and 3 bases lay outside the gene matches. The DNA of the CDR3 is TGCGCCAGCAGCTCCGGGACAGGGGGCTCCGGGGAGCTGTTTTTT. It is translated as CASSSGTGGSGELFF.

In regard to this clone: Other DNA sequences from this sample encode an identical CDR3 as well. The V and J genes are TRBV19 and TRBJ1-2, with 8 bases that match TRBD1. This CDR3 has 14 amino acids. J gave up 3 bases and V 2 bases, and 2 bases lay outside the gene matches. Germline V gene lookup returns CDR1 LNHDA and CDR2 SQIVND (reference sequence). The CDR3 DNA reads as TGTGCCAGTAGTATACAGGGGGCTGACTATGGCTACACCTTC. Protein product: CASSIQGADYGYTF. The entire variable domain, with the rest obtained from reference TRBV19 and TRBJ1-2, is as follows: DGGITQSPKYLFRKEGQNVTLSCEQNLNHDAMYWYRQDPGQGLRLIYYSQIVNDFQKGDIAEGYSVSREKKESFPLTVTSAQKNPTAFYLCASSIQGADYGYTFGSGTRLTVV.

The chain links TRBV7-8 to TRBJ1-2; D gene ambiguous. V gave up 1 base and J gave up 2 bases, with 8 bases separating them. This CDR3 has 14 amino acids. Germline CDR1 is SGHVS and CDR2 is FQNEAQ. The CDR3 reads CASSLGAQNYGYTF. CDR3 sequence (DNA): TGTGCCAGCAGCTTAGGCGCCCAAAACTATGGCTACACCTTC.

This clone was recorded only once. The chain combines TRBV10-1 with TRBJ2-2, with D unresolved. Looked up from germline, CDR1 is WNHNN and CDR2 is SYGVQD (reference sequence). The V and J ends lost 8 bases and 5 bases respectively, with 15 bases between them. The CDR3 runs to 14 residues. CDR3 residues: CASRQTRRTGELFF. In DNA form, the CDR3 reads TGCGCCAGCCGTCAGACTCGGAGAACCGGGGAGCTGTTTTTT.

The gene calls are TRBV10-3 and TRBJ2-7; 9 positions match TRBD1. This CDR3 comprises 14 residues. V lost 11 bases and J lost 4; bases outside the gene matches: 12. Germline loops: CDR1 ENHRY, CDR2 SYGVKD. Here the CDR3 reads CAAQGTGTNYEQYF. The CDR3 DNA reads TGTGCCGCTCAAGGGACAGGGACGAATTACGAGCAGTACTTC.

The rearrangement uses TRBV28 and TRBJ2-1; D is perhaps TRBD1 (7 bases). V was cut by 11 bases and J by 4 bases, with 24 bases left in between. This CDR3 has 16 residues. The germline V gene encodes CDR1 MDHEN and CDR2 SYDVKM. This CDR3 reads CAVTGSLGLKYNEQFF. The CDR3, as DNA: TGTGCCGTGACAGGGAGTTTGGGACTGAAGTACAATGAGCAGTTCTTC.

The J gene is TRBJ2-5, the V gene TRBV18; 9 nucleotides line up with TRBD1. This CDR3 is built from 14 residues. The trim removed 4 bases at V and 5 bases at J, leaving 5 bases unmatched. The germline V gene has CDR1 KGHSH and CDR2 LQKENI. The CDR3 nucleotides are TGTGCCAGCTCACTACAGGGGGCAATGGAGACCCAGTACTTC. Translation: CASSLQGAMETQYF.

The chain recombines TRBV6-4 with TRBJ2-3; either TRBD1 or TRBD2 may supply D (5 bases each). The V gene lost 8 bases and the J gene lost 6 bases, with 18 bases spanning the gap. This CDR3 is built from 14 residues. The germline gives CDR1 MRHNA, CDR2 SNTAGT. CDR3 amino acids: CASGTHTVMDTQYF. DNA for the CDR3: TGTGCCAGCGGGACGCACACTGTAATGGATACGCAGTATTTT.